These T cell receptor beta chains were read from a single sample in a study of T cells in narcolepsy. The data were produced by immunoSEQ multiplex PCR, yet TCRdb's version contains in-frame clones alone and is incomplete. The repertoire includes approximately 38,000 clones, 75% to 90% of them detected once, and more than 0.65% sits in the top ten. Sequencing input: CD45RA- memory CD4+ T cells from PBMCs. Source of these receptors: a human donor with narcolepsy. Both conserved end residues are part of each CDR3. Each record gives: clone size, V gene, J gene, D gene, CDR3 protein, CDR3 DNA. The D gene is left open where the match is weak. The listing skips clone size in some rows; elsewhere it reads once, few, many or a size class.

.	TRBV9	TRBJ2-7	.	CASSVDGLVPGQYF	TGTGCCAGCAGCGTAGACGGTTTGGTTCCCGGGCAGTACTTC
.	TRBV6-5	TRBJ2-3	TRBD2	CASSGGGRRDTQYF	TGTGCCAGCTCCGGGGGGGGCAGGAGAGATACGCAGTATTTT
.	TRBV4-1	TRBJ2-7	.	CASSQDMSRSYEQYF	TGCGCCAGCAGCCAGGACATGTCTCGTTCCTACGAGCAGTACTTC
.	TRBV5-1	TRBJ1-2	.	CASSWGDGSNYGYTF	TGCGCCAGCAGCTGGGGGGACGGATCCAACTATGGCTACACCTTC
.	TRBV7-8	TRBJ2-7	TRBD2	CASSLTLAGIAREQYF	TGTGCCAGCAGCCTAACATTAGCGGGGATAGCTCGGGAGCAGTACTTC
.	TRBV5-4	TRBJ2-2	TRBD1	CASSLGGQVNTGELFF	TGTGCCAGCAGCTTAGGCGGACAGGTTAACACCGGGGAGCTGTTTTTT
.	TRBV4-3	TRBJ2-7	.	CASSQDQLGDYEQYF	TGCGCCAGCAGCCAAGATCAGCTGGGAGACTACGAGCAGTACTTC
.	TRBV7-2	TRBJ2-1	TRBD2	CASSYLAGGLYNEQFF	TGTGCCAGCAGCTATCTAGCGGGGGGGCTCTACAATGAGCAGTTCTTC
.	TRBV5-1	TRBJ2-2	.	CASSLAEGSTGELFF	TGCGCCAGCAGCTTGGCCGAGGGCAGCACCGGGGAGCTGTTTTTT
.	TRBV19	TRBJ1-5	TRBD1	CASSGTGGADQPQHF	TGTGCCAGTAGCGGGACAGGGGGCGCAGATCAGCCCCAGCATTTT
.	TRBV4-1	TRBJ2-2	.	CASSQEGWTTLPGELFF	TGCGCCAGCAGCCAAGAAGGGTGGACTACCCTCCCCGGGGAGCTGTTTTTT
few	TRBV28	TRBJ2-7	.	CASSFERGGRGSYEQYF	TGTGCCAGCAGTTTCGAACGAGGGGGACGGGGCTCCTACGAGCAGTACTTC
.	TRBV7-2	TRBJ1-1	.	CASSQSGVRNTEAFF	TGTGCCAGCAGCCAAAGCGGGGTCAGGAACACTGAAGCTTTCTTT
.	TRBV28	TRBJ2-5	.	CATQETETQYF	TGTGCGACCCAGGAAACAGAGACCCAGTACTTC
.	TRBV5-1	TRBJ2-7	TRBD1	CASRATGNYEQYF	TGCGCCAGCAGGGCGACAGGGAACTACGAGCAGTACTTC
.	TRBV6-1	TRBJ2-5	TRBD1	CASSGGQGETQYF	TGTGCCAGCAGTGGGGGACAGGGGGAGACCCAGTACTTC
.	TRBV30	TRBJ2-5	.	CAWSPEETQYF	TGTGCCTGGAGCCCCGAAGAGACCCAGTACTTC
.	TRBV30	TRBJ2-5	TRBD1	CAWRGGRGRGEETQYF	TGTGCCTGGCGTGGGGGCAGGGGGCGAGGGGAAGAGACCCAGTACTTC
once	TRBV18	TRBJ1-1	TRBD1	CASSEAGQTVEAFF	TGTGCCAGCTCAGAGGCGGGACAGACAGTTGAAGCTTTCTTT
.	TRBV5-6	TRBJ1-2	.	CASSRADSLVGYTF	TGTGCCAGCAGCCGAGCGGACAGTCTTGTTGGCTACACCTTC
.	TRBV28	TRBJ2-3	TRBD2	CASRSLAVSTDTQYF	TGTGCCAGCAGATCCCTAGCGGTGAGCACAGATACGCAGTATTTT
.	TRBV28	TRBJ1-2	.	CASSDTYGYTF	TGTGCCAGCAGCGACACCTATGGCTACACCTTC
.	TRBV18	TRBJ1-5	.	CASSPRAGKNQPQHF	TGTGCCAGCTCACCACGGGCCGGGAAAAATCAGCCCCAGCATTTT
few	TRBV2	TRBJ2-7	.	CASTQVEQYF	TGTGCCAGCACTCAGGTCGAGCAGTACTTC
.	TRBV9	TRBJ1-2	.	CASSRQDGLYGYTF	TGTGCCAGCAGCCGGCAGGACGGACTCTATGGCTACACCTTC
.	TRBV18	TRBJ2-1	.	CASSPSLQGGNEQFF	TGTGCCAGCTCACCCTCCTTACAGGGAGGGAATGAGCAGTTCTTC
.	TRBV7-9	TRBJ1-2	.	CASSFGGTNYGYTF	TGTGCCAGCAGCTTCGGGGGCACGAACTATGGCTACACCTTC
.	TRBV6-1	TRBJ1-3	.	CASSEIRTYSGNTIYF	TGTGCCAGCAGTGAAATTCGTACTTACTCTGGAAACACCATATATTTT
.	TRBV28	TRBJ1-2	TRBD1	CASSSSGQGRYYGYTF	TGTGCCAGCAGTTCCTCGGGACAGGGAAGATACTATGGCTACACCTTC
.	TRBV5-4	TRBJ2-3	TRBD2	CASSTTRLAGFTDTQYF	TGTGCCAGCAGCACCACCCGACTAGCGGGATTCACAGATACGCAGTATTTT
few	TRBV28	TRBJ1-3	.	CASSKTISSGGTIYF	TGTGCCAGCAGCAAAACAATCTCATCGGGCGGCACCATATATTTT
.	TRBV7-2	TRBJ1-6	TRBD1	CASSSRAGTGNSPLHF	TGTGCCAGCAGCTCTAGAGCCGGGACAGGGAATTCACCCCTCCACTTT
.	TRBV7-9	TRBJ1-1	.	CASSFGRDTEAFF	TGTGCCAGCAGCTTTGGGAGGGACACTGAAGCTTTCTTT